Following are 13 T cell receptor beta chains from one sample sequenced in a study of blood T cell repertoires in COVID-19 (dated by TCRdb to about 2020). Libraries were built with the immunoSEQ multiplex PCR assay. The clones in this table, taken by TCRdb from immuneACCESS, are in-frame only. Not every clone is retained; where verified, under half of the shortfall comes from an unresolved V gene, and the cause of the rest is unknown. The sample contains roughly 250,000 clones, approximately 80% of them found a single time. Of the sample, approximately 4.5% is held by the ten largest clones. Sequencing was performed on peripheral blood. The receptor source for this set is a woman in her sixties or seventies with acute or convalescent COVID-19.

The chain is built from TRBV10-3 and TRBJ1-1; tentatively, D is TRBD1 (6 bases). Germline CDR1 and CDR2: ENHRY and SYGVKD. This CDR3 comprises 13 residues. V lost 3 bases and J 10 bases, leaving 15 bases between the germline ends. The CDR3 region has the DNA TGTGCCATCAGTGACCCTGGGGGGGGCCGAGCTTTCTTT. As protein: CAISDPGGGRAFF.

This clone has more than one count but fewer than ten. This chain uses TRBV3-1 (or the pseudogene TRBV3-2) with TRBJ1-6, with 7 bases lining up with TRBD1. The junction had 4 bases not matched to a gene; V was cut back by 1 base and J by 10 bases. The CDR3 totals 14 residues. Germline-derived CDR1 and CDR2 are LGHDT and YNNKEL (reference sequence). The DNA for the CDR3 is TGTGCCAGCAGCCAAGGACAGGGCGAGTCACCCCTCCACTTT. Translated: CASSQGQGESPLHF.

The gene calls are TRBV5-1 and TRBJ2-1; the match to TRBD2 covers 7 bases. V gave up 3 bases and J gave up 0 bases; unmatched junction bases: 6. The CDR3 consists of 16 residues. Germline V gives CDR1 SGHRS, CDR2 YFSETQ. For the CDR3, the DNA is TGCGCCAGCAGCTCCCGCGGGGGTAGCTCCTACAATGAGCAGTTCTTC. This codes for CASSSRGGSSYNEQFF.

DNA for the CDR3: TGTGCCAGCAGCTTAGGGCAGGGGAATCAGCCCCAGCATTTT. Its translation: CASSLGQGNQPQHF. The chain links TRBV11-2 to TRBJ1-5, with TRBD1 as a possible D gene (6 bases). In germline, CDR1 is SGHAT, CDR2 FQNNGV. CDR3 length equals 14 residues. Deletions cut 1 base from V and 4 bases from J, with 8 bases between.

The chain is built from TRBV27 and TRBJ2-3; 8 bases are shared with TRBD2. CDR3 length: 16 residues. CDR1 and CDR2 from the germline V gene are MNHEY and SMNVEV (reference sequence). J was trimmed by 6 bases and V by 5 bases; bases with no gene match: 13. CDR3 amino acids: CASSLFGGGLPDTQYF. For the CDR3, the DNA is TGTGCCAGCAGTCTATTCGGGGGGGGGCTCCCCGATACGCAGTATTTT.

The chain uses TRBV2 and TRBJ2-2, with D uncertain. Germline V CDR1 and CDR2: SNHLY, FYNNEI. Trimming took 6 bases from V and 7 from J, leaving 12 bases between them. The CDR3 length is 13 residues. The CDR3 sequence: CASRTGIDGELFF. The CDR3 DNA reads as TGTGCCAGCAGAACGGGTATTGACGGGGAGCTGTTTTTT. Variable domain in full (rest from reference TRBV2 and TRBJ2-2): EPEVTQTPSHQVTQMGQEVILRCVPISNHLYFYWYRQILGQKVEFLVSFYNNEISEKSEIFDDQFSVERPDGSNFTLKIRSTKLEDSAMYFCASRTGIDGELFFGEGSRLTVL.

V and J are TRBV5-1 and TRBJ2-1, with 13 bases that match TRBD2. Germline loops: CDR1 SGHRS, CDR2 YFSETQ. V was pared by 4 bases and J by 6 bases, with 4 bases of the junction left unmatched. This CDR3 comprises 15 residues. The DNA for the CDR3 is TGCGCCAGCAGCGTGGGACTAGCGGGGACCAATGAGCAGTTCTTC. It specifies CASSVGLAGTNEQFF.

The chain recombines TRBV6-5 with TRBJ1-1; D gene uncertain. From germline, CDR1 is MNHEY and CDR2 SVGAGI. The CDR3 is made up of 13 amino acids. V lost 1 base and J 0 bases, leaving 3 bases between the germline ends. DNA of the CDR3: TGTGCCAGCAGTTACTTTATGAACACTGAAGCTTTCTTT. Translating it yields CASSYFMNTEAFF.

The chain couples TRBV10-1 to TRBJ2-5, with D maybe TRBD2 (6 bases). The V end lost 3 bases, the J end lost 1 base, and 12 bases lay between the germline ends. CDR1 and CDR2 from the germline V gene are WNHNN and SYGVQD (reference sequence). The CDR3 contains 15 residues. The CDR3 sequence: CASSESLASQETQYF. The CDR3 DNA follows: TGCGCCAGCAGTGAAAGTCTAGCGAGCCAAGAGACCCAGTACTTC.

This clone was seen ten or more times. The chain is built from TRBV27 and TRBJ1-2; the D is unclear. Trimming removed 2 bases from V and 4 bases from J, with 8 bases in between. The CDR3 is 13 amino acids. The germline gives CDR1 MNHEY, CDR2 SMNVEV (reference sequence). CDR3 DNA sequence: TGTGCCAGCAGTTTACGCTATGGCTATGGCTACACCTTC. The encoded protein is CASSLRYGYGYTF.

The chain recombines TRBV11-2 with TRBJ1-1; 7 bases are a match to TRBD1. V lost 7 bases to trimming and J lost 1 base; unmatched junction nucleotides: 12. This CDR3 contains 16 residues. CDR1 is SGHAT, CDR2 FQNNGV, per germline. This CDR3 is CASIPSFRGPNTEAFF. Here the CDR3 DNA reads TGTGCCAGCATCCCGTCATTTAGGGGGCCGAACACTGAAGCTTTCTTT.

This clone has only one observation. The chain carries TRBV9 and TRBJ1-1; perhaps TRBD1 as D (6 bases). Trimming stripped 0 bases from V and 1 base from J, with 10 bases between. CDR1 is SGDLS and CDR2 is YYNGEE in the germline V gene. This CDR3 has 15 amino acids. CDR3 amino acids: CASSVAGHGNTEAFF. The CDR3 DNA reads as TGTGCCAGCAGCGTAGCGGGACACGGGAACACTGAAGCTTTCTTT.

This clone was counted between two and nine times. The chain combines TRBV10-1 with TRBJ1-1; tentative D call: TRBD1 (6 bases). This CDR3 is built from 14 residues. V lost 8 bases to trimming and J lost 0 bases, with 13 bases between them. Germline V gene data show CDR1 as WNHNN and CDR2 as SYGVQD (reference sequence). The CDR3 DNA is TGCGCCAGCGGATTGGACAGCATGAACACTGAAGCTTTCTTT. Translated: CASGLDSMNTEAFF.